This T cell receptor (beta chain) stems from a study of glioma-infiltrating T cells. Findings of the study overall: Tissue and blood shared very few CDR3 sequences. Non-neoplastic patients had below-expected tissue-blood divergence, while all gliomas exceeded expectation.

The CDR3 has 15 residues. With V trimmed by 6 bases and J by 6 bases, 9 bases remained unmatched. Looked up from germline, CDR1 is MNHNS and CDR2 is SASEGT. This clonotype is medium-sized (0.01 to 0.1%). Its antigen is currently unknown. TCR alpha and beta CDR3 regions were amplified from RNA using iRepertoire nested multiplex PCR. Input was 100-400 ng of tissue mRNA or PBMC total RNA. TCRdb redid the calling of the multiplex PCR reads with MiXCR, one entry per CDR3 protein. The sample shows about 5,700 distinct CDR3 sequences, 35% to 50% of them seen only once. Sequencing was done on a sample of glioma tissue, nonneoplastic brain tissue, or PBMCs (not recorded which). The gene calls are TRBV6-1 and TRBJ2-1; TRBD2 agrees at 9 bases. The TCR sequence derives from a human donor with low-grade glioma or glioblastoma, undergoing nonglioma brain surgery, or in good health (not recorded which). Here the CDR3 reads CASRPELTSGNEQFF. CDR3 coding DNA: TGTGCCAGCAGGCCTGAATTGACTAGCGGCAATGAGCAGTTCTTC.